Reported below is one T cell receptor beta chain. The data belong to a study of T cells after yellow fever vaccination. The CDR3 loop spans 14 amino acids. Germline CDR1 is SGHRS and CDR2 is YFSETQ. V lost 2 bases, J lost 5 bases, and 5 bases stayed unmatched. Each CDR3 protein gets one entry after TCRdb re-called the 5' RACE reads with MiXCR. This sample has around 350,000 distinct CDR3 sequences; more than 9% occur once, and the top ten carry 18%. Source: PBMCs, taken on the day of the first yellow fever vaccination. V usage is TRBV5-1 and J usage is TRBJ2-5; 8 nucleotides line up with TRBD2. The source is a young man who received the YFV17D yellow fever vaccine. CDR3: CASSFVAGRETQYF. In nucleotides, the CDR3 is TGCGCCAGCAGCTTTGTAGCGGGGCGGGAGACCCAGTACTTC.